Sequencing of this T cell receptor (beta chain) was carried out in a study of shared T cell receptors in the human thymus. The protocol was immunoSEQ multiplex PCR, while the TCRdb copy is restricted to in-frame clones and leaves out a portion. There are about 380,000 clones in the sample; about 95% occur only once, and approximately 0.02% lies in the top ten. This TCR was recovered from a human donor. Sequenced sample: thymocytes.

The DNA of the CDR3 is TGTGCCAGCAGTCGTACTTGGGGGGGTAGCTCCTACGAGCAGTACTTC. It is translated as CASSRTWGGSSYEQYF. The J gene is TRBJ2-7, the V gene TRBV27, with 7 bases aligning to TRBD2. Germline V lookup: CDR1 MNHEY, CDR2 SMNVEV (reference sequence). V shed 5 bases and J 0 bases; nucleotides not matched to a gene: 10. There are 16 residues in the CDR3.